The entry below gives a single TCR beta chain sequence along with its context. Method: immunoSEQ multiplex PCR; TCRdb's copy keeps in-frame clones and lacks some. The sample consists of roughly 87,000 clones, about 89% of them appearing once. This specimen comes from a study of T cell changes during pregnancy in multiple sclerosis. Germline V gene sequence: CDR1 SQVTM, CDR2 ANQGSEA. This CDR3 has 10 residues. The chain carries TRBV29-1 and TRBJ2-1, with D possibly TRBD1 on 5 matching bases. This TCR derives from a female donor in good health, serving as a control in a pregnancy study. Some clones in this sample may be carry-over from other donors' samples. Sequences were derived from PBMCs, sampled in the first trimester of pregnancy. The CDR3 region is CSGQLDEQFF. CDR3 nucleotide sequence: TGCAGTGGACAATTAGATGAGCAGTTCTTC.